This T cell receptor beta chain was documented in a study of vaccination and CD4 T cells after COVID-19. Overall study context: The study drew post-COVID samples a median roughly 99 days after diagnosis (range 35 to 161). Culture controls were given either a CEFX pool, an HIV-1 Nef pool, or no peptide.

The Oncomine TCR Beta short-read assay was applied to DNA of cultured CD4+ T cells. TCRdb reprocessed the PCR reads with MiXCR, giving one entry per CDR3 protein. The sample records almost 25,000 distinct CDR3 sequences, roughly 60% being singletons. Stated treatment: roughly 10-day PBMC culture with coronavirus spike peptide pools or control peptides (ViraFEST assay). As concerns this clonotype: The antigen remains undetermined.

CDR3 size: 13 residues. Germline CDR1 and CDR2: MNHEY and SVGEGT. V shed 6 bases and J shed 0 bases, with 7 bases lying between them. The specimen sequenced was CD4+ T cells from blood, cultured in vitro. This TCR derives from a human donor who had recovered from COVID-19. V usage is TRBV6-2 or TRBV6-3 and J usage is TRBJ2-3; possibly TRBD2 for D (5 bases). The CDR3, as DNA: TGTGCCAGCAGGGAGGCTAGCACAGATACGCAGTATTTT. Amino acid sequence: CASREASTDTQYF.